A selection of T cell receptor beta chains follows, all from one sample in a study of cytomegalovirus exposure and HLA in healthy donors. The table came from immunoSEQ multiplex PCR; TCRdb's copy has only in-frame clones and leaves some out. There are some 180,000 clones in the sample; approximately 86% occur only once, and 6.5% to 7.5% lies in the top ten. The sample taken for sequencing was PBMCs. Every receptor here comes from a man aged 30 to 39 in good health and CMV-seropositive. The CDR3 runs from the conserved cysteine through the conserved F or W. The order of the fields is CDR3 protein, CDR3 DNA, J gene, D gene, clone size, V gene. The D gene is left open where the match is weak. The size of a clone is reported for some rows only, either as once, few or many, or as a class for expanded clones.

CDR3 protein: CASSSGTSSSDTQYF; CDR3 DNA: TGTGCCAGCAGCTCCGGGACTAGTTCATCAGATACGCAGTATTTT; J gene: TRBJ2-3; D gene: TRBD2; clone size: once; V gene: TRBV9
CDR3 protein: CASRGQGYPTYEQYF; CDR3 DNA: TGTGCCAGCAGGGGACAGGGATACCCCACCTACGAGCAGTACTTC; J gene: TRBJ2-7; D gene: TRBD1; clone size: NA; V gene: TRBV6-1
CDR3 protein: CAISTGKRTEETQYF; CDR3 DNA: TGTGCCATCAGCACCGGGAAAAGAACCGAAGAGACCCAGTACTTC; J gene: TRBJ2-5; D gene: NA; clone size: NA; V gene: TRBV10-3
CDR3 protein: CASSSFPRGQGGITGELFF; CDR3 DNA: TGTGCCAGCAGCTCCTTCCCGAGGGGACAGGGGGGTATCACCGGGGAGCTGTTTTTT; J gene: TRBJ2-2; D gene: TRBD1; clone size: NA; V gene: TRBV27
CDR3 protein: CASSGGSGGYEQYF; CDR3 DNA: TGTGCCAGCAGTGGCGGTAGCGGGGGCTACGAGCAGTACTTC; J gene: TRBJ2-7; D gene: TRBD2; clone size: NA; V gene: TRBV6-1
CDR3 protein: CASNRVVAKNIQYF; CDR3 DNA: TGTGCCAGCAACCGCGTAGTGGCCAAAAACATTCAGTACTTC; J gene: TRBJ2-4; D gene: NA; clone size: NA; V gene: TRBV2
CDR3 protein: CATSRDRGDSRGYTF; CDR3 DNA: TGTGCCACCAGCAGAGATAGGGGGGACAGTCGGGGCTACACCTTC; J gene: TRBJ1-2; D gene: TRBD1; clone size: NA; V gene: TRBV15
CDR3 protein: CASSDPRGLQPQHF; CDR3 DNA: TGTGCCAGCAGTGACCCACGGGGGCTTCAGCCCCAGCATTTT; J gene: TRBJ1-5; D gene: NA; clone size: few; V gene: TRBV28
CDR3 protein: CASSLAPVVDYEQYF; CDR3 DNA: TGTGCCAGCAGCTTAGCCCCCGTGGTGGACTACGAGCAGTACTTC; J gene: TRBJ2-7; D gene: NA; clone size: NA; V gene: TRBV11-3
CDR3 protein: CASRWTLGDNEQFF; CDR3 DNA: TGCGCCAGCAGATGGACACTGGGGGACAATGAGCAGTTCTTC; J gene: TRBJ2-1; D gene: NA; clone size: NA; V gene: TRBV5-1
CDR3 protein: CASSQDVSQFF; CDR3 DNA: TGCGCCAGCAGCCAAGATGTTTCCCAGTTCTTC; J gene: TRBJ2-1; D gene: NA; clone size: NA; V gene: TRBV4-1
CDR3 protein: CAWSVWGFKETQYF; CDR3 DNA: TGTGCCTGGAGCGTTTGGGGGTTCAAAGAGACCCAGTACTTC; J gene: TRBJ2-5; D gene: NA; clone size: NA; V gene: TRBV30
CDR3 protein: CASGPDRGAEAFF; CDR3 DNA: TGTGCTAGTGGACCGGACAGGGGGGCTGAAGCTTTCTTT; J gene: TRBJ1-1; D gene: TRBD1; clone size: NA; V gene: TRBV12-5
CDR3 protein: CASSEPGQGMGQPQHF; CDR3 DNA: TGTGCCAGCAGTGAGCCGGGACAGGGGATGGGTCAGCCCCAGCATTTT; J gene: TRBJ1-5; D gene: TRBD1; clone size: NA; V gene: TRBV6-1
CDR3 protein: CASSLRGGADEQFF; CDR3 DNA: TGTGCCAGCAGCCTAAGGGGGGGGGCTGATGAGCAGTTCTTC; J gene: TRBJ2-1; D gene: NA; clone size: NA; V gene: TRBV7-9
CDR3 protein: CASSQSTGTTYEQYF; CDR3 DNA: TGCGCCAGCAGCCAGAGCACCGGGACTACCTACGAGCAGTACTTC; J gene: TRBJ2-7; D gene: TRBD2; clone size: NA; V gene: TRBV4-1
CDR3 protein: CASSLDRVIATDTQYF; CDR3 DNA: TGTGCCAGCAGCTTAGATAGAGTGATAGCCACAGATACGCAGTATTTT; J gene: TRBJ2-3; D gene: NA; clone size: NA; V gene: TRBV11-3
CDR3 protein: CASSQDPVEGANEQFF; CDR3 DNA: TGTGCCAGCAGCCAAGACCCTGTCGAGGGTGCCAATGAGCAGTTCTTC; J gene: TRBJ2-1; D gene: NA; clone size: NA; V gene: TRBV14
CDR3 protein: CASSLGGSGGDTIYF; CDR3 DNA: TGTGCCAGCAGCTTGGGGGGGAGCGGTGGAGACACCATATATTTT; J gene: TRBJ1-3; D gene: NA; clone size: many; V gene: TRBV5-5
CDR3 protein: CASSLDDYRGSNTEAFF; CDR3 DNA: TGTGCCAGCAGCTTAGATGATTATCGGGGATCAAACACTGAAGCTTTCTTT; J gene: TRBJ1-1; D gene: NA; clone size: NA; V gene: TRBV11-3
CDR3 protein: CASSSGNTDTQYF; CDR3 DNA: TGTGCTAGTTCTAGCGGTAACACAGATACGCAGTATTTT; J gene: TRBJ2-3; D gene: TRBD2; clone size: NA; V gene: TRBV7-7
CDR3 protein: CASSLGVGREQYF; CDR3 DNA: TGTGCCAGCAGTCTGGGGGTAGGTCGCGAGCAGTACTTC; J gene: TRBJ2-7; D gene: NA; clone size: NA; V gene: TRBV2
CDR3 protein: CASSVAGNEQYF; CDR3 DNA: TGTGCCAGCAGCGTAGCGGGCAACGAGCAGTACTTC; J gene: TRBJ2-7; D gene: NA; clone size: NA; V gene: TRBV9
CDR3 protein: CASSRRGQPLDEQYF; CDR3 DNA: TGTGCCAGCAGCCGCCGTGGGCAGCCCCTTGACGAGCAGTACTTC; J gene: TRBJ2-7; D gene: NA; clone size: NA; V gene: TRBV7-2
CDR3 protein: CASSSRGSGEETQYF; CDR3 DNA: TGTGCCAGCAGCTCCCGCGGTAGCGGGGAAGAGACCCAGTACTTC; J gene: TRBJ2-5; D gene: TRBD2; clone size: NA; V gene: TRBV7-3
CDR3 protein: CASSKGVMGANVLTF; CDR3 DNA: TGTGCCAGTAGCAAAGGGGTCATGGGGGCCAACGTCCTGACTTTC; J gene: TRBJ2-6; D gene: NA; clone size: NA; V gene: TRBV19
CDR3 protein: CASRGQPNEKLFF; CDR3 DNA: TGTGCCAGCAGAGGACAGCCGAATGAAAAACTGTTTTTT; J gene: TRBJ1-4; D gene: NA; clone size: NA; V gene: TRBV2
CDR3 protein: CSVRAGGSYNEQFF; CDR3 DNA: TGCAGCGTTAGAGCGGGAGGGTCCTACAATGAGCAGTTCTTC; J gene: TRBJ2-1; D gene: TRBD2; clone size: NA; V gene: TRBV29-1
CDR3 protein: CASSLTAVAETQYF; CDR3 DNA: TGTGCCAGCAGCTTAACGGCGGTAGCAGAGACCCAGTACTTC; J gene: TRBJ2-5; D gene: NA; clone size: NA; V gene: TRBV7-3
CDR3 protein: CASRLVRAGDTIYF; CDR3 DNA: TGTGCCAGCAGGCTGGTTAGGGCAGGGGACACCATATATTTT; J gene: TRBJ1-3; D gene: NA; clone size: NA; V gene: TRBV6-1
CDR3 protein: CASSLRDNNQPQHF; CDR3 DNA: TGTGCCAGCAGCTTAAGGGACAACAATCAGCCCCAGCATTTT; J gene: TRBJ1-5; D gene: NA; clone size: NA; V gene: TRBV11-2
CDR3 protein: CASSQADRAGGYTF; CDR3 DNA: TGCGCCAGCAGCCAAGCCGACAGGGCGGGCGGCTACACCTTC; J gene: TRBJ1-2; D gene: TRBD1; clone size: NA; V gene: TRBV4-3
CDR3 protein: CASGAGTSGRVSAGELFF; CDR3 DNA: TGTGCCAGTGGTGCCGGGACTAGCGGGAGAGTGAGCGCCGGGGAGCTGTTTTTT; J gene: TRBJ2-2; D gene: TRBD2; clone size: NA; V gene: TRBV19
CDR3 protein: CASSLGQGADTQYF; CDR3 DNA: TGCGCCAGCAGCCTTGGACAGGGGGCCGATACGCAGTATTTT; J gene: TRBJ2-3; D gene: TRBD1; clone size: NA; V gene: TRBV5-1
CDR3 protein: CASSSTGMPEETQYF; CDR3 DNA: TGTGCCAGCAGCAGCACGGGAATGCCAGAAGAGACCCAGTACTTC; J gene: TRBJ2-5; D gene: NA; clone size: NA; V gene: TRBV7-8
CDR3 protein: CASRPDYNSGYEQYF; CDR3 DNA: TGTGCCAGCAGACCCGATTATAATTCAGGCTACGAGCAGTACTTC; J gene: TRBJ2-7; D gene: NA; clone size: NA; V gene: TRBV6-5